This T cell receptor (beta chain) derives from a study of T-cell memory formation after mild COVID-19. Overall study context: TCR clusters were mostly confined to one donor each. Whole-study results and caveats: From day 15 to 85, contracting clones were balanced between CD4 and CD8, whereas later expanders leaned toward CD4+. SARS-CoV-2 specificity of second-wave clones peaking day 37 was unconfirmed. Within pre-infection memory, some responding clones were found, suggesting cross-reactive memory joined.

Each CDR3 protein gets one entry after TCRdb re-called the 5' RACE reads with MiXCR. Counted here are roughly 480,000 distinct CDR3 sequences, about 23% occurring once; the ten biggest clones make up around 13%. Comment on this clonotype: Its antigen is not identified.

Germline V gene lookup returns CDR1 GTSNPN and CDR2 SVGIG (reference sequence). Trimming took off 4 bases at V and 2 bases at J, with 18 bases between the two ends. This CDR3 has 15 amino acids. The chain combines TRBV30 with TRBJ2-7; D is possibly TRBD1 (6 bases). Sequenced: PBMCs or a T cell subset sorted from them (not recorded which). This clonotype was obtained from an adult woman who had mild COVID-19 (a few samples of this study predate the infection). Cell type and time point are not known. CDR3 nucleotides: TGTGCCTGGACCGTCGGACAGTTAGGAACCTACGAGCAGTACTTC. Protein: CAWTVGQLGTYEQYF.